Each of the 26 T cell receptor beta chains below was sequenced from the same sample in a study of response to subunit inactivated influenza vaccine. TCRdb reprocessed the RT-PCR reads via MiXCR and lists one record per CDR3 protein. The sample carries roughly 520,000 distinct CDR3 sequences, about 25% recorded once. Sample: CD4+ T cells sorted from PBMCs, taken around 5 days after vaccination. The source of these receptors is a man aged 50-60 years who received an inactivated influenza vaccine.

The chain employs TRBV7-9 and TRBJ1-6; D not certain. Germline lookup yields CDR1 SEHNR and CDR2 FQNEAQ (reference sequence). Trimming left V 7 bases short and J 8 bases short, with 12 bases between. The CDR3 contains 13 residues. The CDR3 DNA reads TGTGCCAGCACCTCTTTGGCCGATTCACCCCTCCACTTT. This encodes CASTSLADSPLHF. The entire variable domain, with the rest obtained from reference TRBV7-9 and TRBJ1-6, is as follows: DTGVSQNPRHKITKRGQNVTFRCDPISEHNRLYWYRQTLGQGPEFLTYFQNEAQLEKSRLLSDRFSAERPKGSFSTLEIQRTEQGDSAMYLCASTSLADSPLHFGNGTRLTVT.

This clonotype came up many times. The chain combines TRBV5-1 with TRBJ2-7; perhaps TRBD1 as D (7 bases). The CDR3 spans 15 residues. Germline V gene data show CDR1 as SGHRS and CDR2 as YFSETQ. V lost 4 bases and J 2 bases, leaving 16 bases between the germline ends. The CDR3 region is CASSISQGRTYEQYF. The CDR3 DNA sequence: TGCGCCAGCAGCATATCACAGGGGAGGACCTACGAGCAGTACTTC. The full variable domain, in which reference TRBV5-1 and TRBJ2-7 provide the parts outside the CDR3, is KAGVTQTPRYLIKTRGQQVTLSCSPISGHRSVSWYQQTPGQGLQFLFEYFSETQRNKGNFPGRFSGRQFSNSRSEMNVSTLELGDSALYLCASSISQGRTYEQYFGPGTRLTVT.

The chain joins TRBV28 to TRBJ2-7; 8 bases map to TRBD1. Germline CDR1 and CDR2: MDHEN and SYDVKM. V trimming: 8 bases; J trimming: 5 bases; junction bases outside the gene matches: 8. The CDR3 sequence is 13 residues long. This CDR3 is CASVKQGENEQYF. The CDR3 nucleotides read TGTGCCAGCGTCAAACAGGGGGAGAACGAGCAGTACTTC.

The chain combines TRBV20-1 with TRBJ1-2, with no clear D. This CDR3 is built from 14 residues. Trimming stripped 2 bases from V and 3 bases from J, with 13 bases between. Germline-derived CDR1 and CDR2 are DFQATT and SNEGSKA (reference sequence). As DNA, the CDR3 is TGCAGTGCTAGACACAGAGGGTCGGACTATGGCTACACCTTC. This codes for CSARHRGSDYGYTF.

This clonotype has ten or more counts. CDR3 in DNA: TGTGCCACCAGTAACGGACTAGCGGGGGAAACAGATACGCAGTATTTT. It yields the protein CATSNGLAGETDTQYF. V is TRBV24-1 and J is TRBJ2-3; 13 positions agree with TRBD2. CDR1 and CDR2 from the germline V gene are KGHDR and SFDVKD. V trimming: 6 bases; J trimming: 3 bases; junction bases outside the gene matches: 5. The CDR3 totals 16 residues.

This clonotype has only a few counts. V usage is TRBV5-1 and J usage is TRBJ2-7, with TRBD1 matching 8 bases. CDR1 SGHRS and CDR2 YFSETQ come from the germline V gene. This CDR3 comprises 14 residues. The ends lost 1 base at V and 5 bases at J; junction bases unmatched: 5. The CDR3 nucleotides read TGCGCCAGCAGCTTGTTGTCAGGGGGCAACGAGCAGTACTTC. Encoded protein: CASSLLSGGNEQYF.

This chain uses TRBV7-6 with TRBJ2-1; D perhaps matches TRBD1 (5 bases). The CDR3 loop spans 16 amino acids. Germline loops: CDR1 SGHVS, CDR2 FNYEAQ. Trimming stripped 0 bases from V and 2 bases from J, with 11 bases between. The CDR3 loop is CASSLAQGLAYNEQFF. DNA for the CDR3: TGTGCCAGCAGCTTAGCCCAGGGTTTGGCCTACAATGAGCAGTTCTTC.

The chain employs TRBV20-1 and TRBJ2-7; TRBD1 agrees at 7 bases. CDR3 length: 15 residues. CDR1 is DFQATT, CDR2 SNEGSKA, per germline (reference sequence). Trimming at V came to 2 bases and at J to 0 bases, leaving 7 bases not matched to a gene. Written as DNA, the CDR3 is TGCAGTGCTAGATACTCCGGGACAGACTCCTACGAGCAGTACTTC. It yields the protein CSARYSGTDSYEQYF.

The rearrangement joins TRBV12-3 or TRBV12-4 to TRBJ1-1; D unclear. There are 13 residues in the CDR3. Trimming shortened V by 0 bases and J by 4 bases, and 6 bases separated the two germline ends. The CDR3: CASSLARLTEAFF. The CDR3 DNA is TGTGCCAGCAGTTTAGCCAGACTCACTGAAGCTTTCTTT.

Only a few counts were recorded for this clonotype. The V call is TRBV12-3 or TRBV12-4, the J call TRBJ2-1; TRBD1 aligns across 7 bases. V trimming: 6 bases; J trimming: 0 bases; junction bases outside the gene matches: 5. The CDR3 is made up of 15 amino acids. CDR3 in DNA: TGTGCCAGCAGCCGGGGACAGAACTCCTACAATGAGCAGTTCTTC. Translation gives CASSRGQNSYNEQFF.

This clonotype has a count of ten or more. The chain recombines TRBV29-1 with TRBJ2-5; D ambiguous. Germline-derived CDR1 and CDR2 are SQVTM and ANQGSEA. V lost 5 bases to trimming and J lost 4 bases, with 17 bases between them. The CDR3 is 14 residues long. CDR3 amino acids: CSVYGVGSSETQYF. The CDR3 coding sequence is TGCAGCGTTTACGGAGTTGGGTCGTCAGAGACCCAGTACTTC.

The chain carries TRBV7-9 and TRBJ2-5, with 7 bases fitting TRBD1. Germline V lookup: CDR1 SEHNR, CDR2 FQNEAQ (reference sequence). Germline trimming cut 4 bases from V and 1 base from J; bases unmatched to any gene: 12. The CDR3 consists of 17 residues. CDR3 sequence (DNA): TGTGCCAGCAGCTCCCGGGACAGAAGGCCACGCCAAGAGACCCAGTACTTC. Its protein product is CASSSRDRRPRQETQYF. Combining the CDR3 with reference TRBV7-9 and TRBJ2-5 gives the whole variable domain DTGVSQNPRHKITKRGQNVTFRCDPISEHNRLYWYRQTLGQGPEFLTYFQNEAQLEKSRLLSDRFSAERPKGSFSTLEIQRTEQGDSAMYLCASSSRDRRPRQETQYFGPGTRLLVL.

V gene TRBV7-2 combines with J gene TRBJ2-7; D is unresolved. V lost 1 base and J 2 bases, leaving 9 bases between the germline ends. This CDR3 is built from 14 residues. CDR1 and CDR2 from the germline V gene are SGHTA and FQGNSA. CDR3 sequence: CASSLGATPYEQYF. DNA of the CDR3: TGTGCCAGCAGCTTAGGGGCAACCCCCTACGAGCAGTACTTC.

The J gene is TRBJ2-5, the V gene TRBV18, with 12 bases matching TRBD2. After removal of 1 base from V and 3 bases from J, the junction contained 6 bases not matched to a gene. Germline V gene lookup returns CDR1 KGHSH and CDR2 LQKENI. This CDR3 spans 17 amino acids. The CDR3 DNA follows: TGTGCCAGCTCACCACGGCCGACTAGCGGGAGCGAAGAGACCCAGTACTTC. The encoded protein is CASSPRPTSGSEETQYF.

J is TRBJ2-1 and V is TRBV5-1, with a weak D call TRBD1 (6 bases). Germline CDR1 is SGHRS and CDR2 is YFSETQ. This CDR3 contains 18 residues. Deletions cut 7 bases from V and 0 bases from J, with 23 bases between. This CDR3 is CASSRGSVGASSYNEQFF. The CDR3 DNA reads TGCGCCAGCTCTAGGGGTAGCGTGGGGGCGAGCTCCTACAATGAGCAGTTCTTC. The variable domain in full, completed from reference TRBV5-1 and TRBJ2-1, reads KAGVTQTPRYLIKTRGQQVTLSCSPISGHRSVSWYQQTPGQGLQFLFEYFSETQRNKGNFPGRFSGRQFSNSRSEMNVSTLELGDSALYLCASSRGSVGASSYNEQFFGPGTRLTVL.

This clonotype was seen once. The chain couples TRBV10-3 to TRBJ2-3; 8 bases agree with TRBD1. The CDR3 is 22 amino acids. The germline CDR1 and CDR2 sequences are ENHRY and SYGVKD. V was clipped by 6 bases and J by 0 bases; unmatched bases: 26. DNA for the CDR3: TGTGCCATCAGGGGCGGGGACAGGAGGTTCGATCTGGGATTCCTTAGCACAGATACGCAGTATTTT. It encodes CAIRGGDRRFDLGFLSTDTQYF.

The chain is built from TRBV12-3 or TRBV12-4 and TRBJ2-7; D perhaps matches TRBD1 (6 bases). The CDR3 spans 13 residues. Trimming removed 6 bases from V and 1 base from J, with 10 bases in between. The CDR3 DNA is TGTGCCAGCAGACAGGACAGTTCCTACGAGCAGTACTTC. It translates to CASRQDSSYEQYF.

The rearrangement links TRBV29-1 to TRBJ2-5, with D perhaps matching TRBD2 (6 bases). Per germline, CDR1 SQVTM and CDR2 ANQGSEA. V was trimmed by 1 base and J by 7 bases, leaving 19 bases between them. This CDR3 contains 15 residues. The CDR3 region has the DNA TGCAGCGTTGAAGCGGGCCTAGCGAGGGGAGGGACCCAGTACTTC. Amino acid sequence: CSVEAGLARGGTQYF.

The chain links TRBV4-1 to TRBJ1-5; 9 bases line up with TRBD1. The CDR3 covers 14 residues. Trimming cost V 4 bases and J 4 bases; bases outside gene matches: 2. Germline V gives CDR1 MGHRA, CDR2 YSYEKL. CDR3 nucleotides: TGCGCCAGCAGCCGGACAGGGGAGAATCAGCCCCAGCATTTT. The encoded protein is CASSRTGENQPQHF.

This clonotype was seen more than once but under ten times. This chain links TRBV20-1 with TRBJ1-4, with D possibly being TRBD1 (5 bases). Trimming removed 3 bases at V and 7 bases at J, with 9 bases between. Germline lookup yields CDR1 DFQATT and CDR2 SNEGSKA (reference sequence). CDR3 length equals 12 residues. The CDR3: CSARGGSEKLFF. The DNA of the CDR3 is TGCAGTGCTAGGGGGGGAAGTGAAAAACTGTTTTTT.

This clonotype was detected a few times. The chain has TRBV7-8 and TRBJ2-3, with a tentative D call TRBD2 (5 bases). Trimming cost V 2 bases and J 1 base, with 16 bases left between them. CDR1 is SGHVS, CDR2 FQNEAQ, per germline. This CDR3 spans 17 amino acids. The CDR3 DNA reads as TGTGCCAGCAGCTTAAGGTGGAGGAGCGAACGCACAGATACGCAGTATTTT. Translated, it gives CASSLRWRSERTDTQYF.

The V gene is TRBV5-1, the J gene TRBJ1-3; 9 bases match TRBD1. The CDR3 is 15 amino acids. The V segment lost 4 bases and the J segment 4 bases; nucleotides outside the gene matches: 6. Germline V gene data show CDR1 as SGHRS and CDR2 as YFSETQ. This chain's CDR3 is CASSPGTGSGNTIYF. CDR3 bases: TGCGCCAGCAGCCCAGGGACAGGGAGCGGAAACACCATATATTTT.

The chain carries TRBV6-1 and TRBJ2-1; 10 bases are a match to TRBD2. This CDR3 comprises 16 residues. With 3 bases clipped from V and 4 bases from J, the junction kept 6 bases outside the gene matches. From germline, CDR1 is MNHNS and CDR2 SASEGT. CDR3 nucleotide sequence: TGTGCCAGCAGTGAGTCCGGGACTAGCGTTTACAATGAGCAGTTCTTC. Translating it yields CASSESGTSVYNEQFF.

This clonotype appeared a few times. The CDR3 DNA sequence: TGTGCCATCAGAGGACTAGCGGGAGGGTTTCGGGACGGTGAGCAGTTCTTC. Protein: CAIRGLAGGFRDGEQFF. The chain uses TRBV10-3 and TRBJ2-1, with TRBD2 matching 15 bases. CDR3 length: 17 residues. Germline V gene sequence: CDR1 ENHRY, CDR2 SYGVKD. V shed 6 bases, J shed 9 bases, and the junction held 12 bases outside the gene matches.

This chain links TRBV28 with TRBJ2-4; possible D gene TRBD1, 8 bases. The V gene lost 5 bases and the J gene lost 0 bases, with 20 bases spanning the gap. In germline, CDR1 is MDHEN, CDR2 SYDVKM. The CDR3 totals 18 residues. The CDR3 bases are TGTGCCAGCAGTCGCAGGACAGGGAGGGGACTAGCCAAAAACATTCAGTACTTC. Amino acid sequence: CASSRRTGRGLAKNIQYF.

The CDR3, as DNA: TGTGCCAGCAGTTTCAGGGATTTAGGAGAGCAGTACTTC. Its protein product is CASSFRDLGEQYF. This chain connects TRBV12-3 or TRBV12-4 to TRBJ2-7; perhaps TRBD1 as D (5 bases). The CDR3 consists of 13 residues. The V gene lost 3 bases and the J gene lost 7 bases, with 13 bases spanning the gap.